This passage covers 29 T cell receptor beta chains from one sample sequenced in a study of T cell responses to AZD1222 COVID-19 vaccine (dated by TCRdb to the early 2020s). The protocol used for the library was the immunoSEQ multiplex PCR assay. TCRdb took this table from immuneACCESS and kept in-frame rearrangements with V and J called. Such tables lack part of the clones; where checked against another copy, unresolved V genes explain under half of the gap, and the rest is unexplained. The sample contains 100,000 to 150,000 clones, about 79% of them found a single time. The ten top clones hold about a quarter of the sample. What this sample's time point label stands for: about 28 days (+/-7) after the second vaccine dose. The source was peripheral blood, collected 28 days after the second AZD1222 dose. These receptors were taken from an adult who received the AZD1222 COVID-19 vaccine.

The chain combines TRBV9 with TRBJ1-1; the D is unclear. This CDR3 spans 13 amino acids. Between the trimmed V and J ends, which lost 4 bases and 3 bases, there was a span of 10 bases. Germline V CDR1 and CDR2: SGDLS, YYNGEE. The CDR3 loop is CASSPGADTEAFF. CDR3 DNA sequence: TGTGCCAGCAGCCCAGGAGCTGACACTGAAGCTTTCTTT.

This clone was seen a handful of times. V gene TRBV28 combines with J gene TRBJ2-7; a weak D match, TRBD1 (5 bases). This CDR3 is built from 15 residues. CDR1 and CDR2 from the germline V gene are MDHEN and SYDVKM. The V and J ends lost 2 bases and 7 bases respectively, with 18 bases between them. The CDR3: CASSLRGHPVPEQYF. The CDR3 DNA reads TGTGCCAGCAGTTTAAGGGGCCACCCGGTCCCTGAGCAGTACTTC.

This sequence joins TRBV27 and TRBJ1-6, with D maybe TRBD1 (5 bases). Germline CDR1 is MNHEY and CDR2 is SMNVEV (reference sequence). The CDR3 consists of 14 residues. Trimming took off 5 bases at V and 4 bases at J, with 9 bases between the two ends. CDR3 sequence reads: CASSGGVYNSPLHF. CDR3 DNA: TGTGCCAGCAGTGGGGGTGTGTATAATTCACCCCTCCACTTT.

About this clone: A read error may account for a junction end that differs from germline. This chain joins TRBV19 and TRBJ1-2; D unresolved. In germline, CDR1 is LNHDA, CDR2 SQIVND (reference sequence). The CDR3 is 12 amino acids. The CDR3 DNA reads TGTGCCAGTAGTATCGGTAACGATGGCTACACCTTC. Translating it yields CASSIGNDGYTF.

The rearrangement joins TRBV7-3 to TRBJ2-2; TRBD1 is a possible D gene (5 bases). Germline assignment: CDR1 SGHTA and CDR2 FQGTGA. V lost 5 bases to trimming and J lost 6 bases, with 16 bases between them. The CDR3 contains 15 residues. CDR3 sequence (DNA): TGTGCCAGCAGCCCCACCCCAGGGTCCCCCGGGGAGCTGTTTTTT. The encoded protein is CASSPTPGSPGELFF.

V is TRBV2 and J is TRBJ2-3; no clear D gene. V was cut by 3 bases and J by 2 bases, with 15 bases left in between. Per the germline V gene, CDR1 is SNHLY and CDR2 is FYNNEI. The CDR3 has 16 amino acids. The CDR3 region has the DNA TGTGCCAGCAGTGATGAGGTAATGGCAAACACAGATACGCAGTATTTT. Its protein is CASSDEVMANTDTQYF.

In DNA form, the CDR3 reads TGTGCCAGCAGCGGACAGGGGGTTATCACTGAAGCTTTCTTT. Translating it yields CASSGQGVITEAFF. J is TRBJ1-1 and V is TRBV2, with 10 bases identical to TRBD1. CDR1 and CDR2 from the germline V gene are SNHLY and FYNNEI. Trimming took 6 bases from V and 4 from J; bases not matched to a gene: 5. The CDR3 has 14 residues.

This sequence joins TRBV9 and TRBJ1-6; D is possibly TRBD1 (5 bases). The CDR3 totals 15 residues. Looked up from germline, CDR1 is SGDLS and CDR2 is YYNGEE. V lost 0 bases and J 7 bases, leaving 11 bases between the germline ends. CDR3 loop: CASSVGEGRNSPLHF. The CDR3 DNA reads TGTGCCAGCAGCGTAGGGGAGGGGAGGAATTCACCCCTCCACTTT.

This clone was detected a few times. V gene TRBV27 combines with J gene TRBJ2-7, with 14 bases fitting TRBD2. The germline V gene encodes CDR1 MNHEY and CDR2 SMNVEV (reference sequence). After removal of 3 bases from V and 2 bases from J, the junction contained 6 bases not matched to a gene. There are 17 residues in the CDR3. CDR3 sequence reads: CASSFGTSGGFAYEQYF. CDR3 nucleotide sequence: TGTGCCAGCAGTTTTGGGACTAGCGGGGGTTTCGCCTACGAGCAGTACTTC.

The chain employs TRBV20-1 and TRBJ1-2; D remains unclear. The CDR3 totals 9 residues. V was trimmed by 5 bases and J by 5 bases, leaving 3 bases between them. From germline, CDR1 is DFQATT and CDR2 SNEGSKA (reference sequence). DNA for the CDR3: TGCAGTGCTCAATATGGCTACACCTTC. This encodes CSAQYGYTF.

The chain employs TRBV5-4 and TRBJ1-2, with D possibly matching TRBD1 (6 bases). The CDR3 length is 16 residues. V was shortened by 0 bases and J by 10 bases, with 22 bases between the two germline ends. The germline V gene encodes CDR1 SGHNT and CDR2 YYREEE (reference sequence). CDR3 bases: TGTGCCAGCAGCTTGGATGGGGTGTCGGGGGCGCGGGTCTACACCTTC. It specifies CASSLDGVSGARVYTF.

The CDR3 DNA follows: TGCAGTGCTAGTTTGGGACTAGCGGGGTTCGAGCAGTACTTC. It yields the protein CSASLGLAGFEQYF. The chain combines TRBV20-1 with TRBJ2-7, with TRBD2 matching over 13 bases. Germline V gene lookup returns CDR1 DFQATT and CDR2 SNEGSKA (reference sequence). The J segment lost 6 bases and the V segment lost 3 bases, leaving 5 bases of the junction unmatched. There are 14 residues in the CDR3.

The chain links TRBV7-2 to TRBJ2-3, with D unclear. In germline, CDR1 is SGHTA, CDR2 FQGNSA. Trimming took 1 base from V and 2 from J, leaving 7 bases between them. This CDR3 is built from 14 residues. DNA for the CDR3: TGTGCCAGCAGCTTAGAAGGGATCACAGATACGCAGTATTTT. Translated: CASSLEGITDTQYF.

The V gene is TRBV7-9, the J gene TRBJ1-1; 9 nucleotides agree with TRBD1. Trimming at V came to 1 base and at J to 1 base, leaving 4 bases not matched to a gene. This CDR3 is 16 amino acids long. The germline V gene encodes CDR1 SEHNR and CDR2 FQNEAQ (reference sequence). The CDR3 nucleotides read TGTGCCAGCAGCTTAGATCCGGGACAGGGGAACACTGAAGCTTTCTTT. Its translation: CASSLDPGQGNTEAFF.

The rearrangement uses TRBV12-3 or TRBV12-4 and TRBJ1-2; D is ambiguous. The CDR3 runs 12 residues. Trimming took 1 base from V and 4 from J, leaving 4 bases between them. CDR3 DNA sequence: TGTGCCAGCAGTTTAGGGTTCTATGGCTACACCTTC. Its translation: CASSLGFYGYTF.

The V call is TRBV7-2, the J call TRBJ2-7; no firm D call. Germline lookup yields CDR1 SGHTA and CDR2 FQGNSA. V was shortened by 3 bases and J by 3 bases, with 6 bases between the two germline ends. The CDR3 extends over 12 amino acids. This chain's CDR3 is CASSFDFYEQYF. The CDR3 DNA reads TGTGCCAGCAGCTTTGATTTCTACGAGCAGTACTTC. Based on the CDR3 plus reference TRBV7-2 and TRBJ2-7, the full variable domain is GAGVSQSPSNKVTEKGKDVELRCDPISGHTALYWYRQSLGQGLEFLIYFQGNSAPDKSGLPSDRFSAERTGGSVSTLTIQRTQQEDSAVYLCASSFDFYEQYFGPGTRLTVT.

Points on this clone: The sample contains more than one DNA sequence encoding this CDR3. CDR3 DNA: TGTGCCTGGAGTCCAACCCGGGAGCTGTTTTTT. Translating gives CAWSPTRELFF. V gene TRBV30 combines with J gene TRBJ2-2, with D uncertain. The germline V gene encodes CDR1 GTSNPN and CDR2 SVGIG (reference sequence). V was cut by 2 bases and J by 9 bases, with 7 bases left in between. The CDR3 consists of 11 residues.

This clone showed up just once. This chain connects TRBV28 to TRBJ1-6; a possible D gene is TRBD1 (5 bases). Trimming pared 3 bases from V and 7 bases from J, leaving 13 bases between. The CDR3 is 15 amino acids. Germline V lookup: CDR1 MDHEN, CDR2 SYDVKM. The CDR3 sequence: CASSLGPGPNSPLHF. CDR3 coding DNA: TGTGCCAGCAGTTTGGGCCCGGGGCCAAATTCACCCCTCCACTTT. Combining the CDR3 with reference TRBV28 and TRBJ1-6 gives the whole variable domain DVKVTQSSRYLVKRTGEKVFLECVQDMDHENMFWYRQDPGLGLRLIYFSYDVKMKEKGDIPEGYSVSREKKERFSLILESASTNQTSMYLCASSLGPGPNSPLHFGNGTRLTVT.

The DNA for the CDR3 is TGTGCCAGCAGTTACATCGGACAGGGAACTAACTATGGCTACACCTTC. This sequence encodes CASSYIGQGTNYGYTF. The rearrangement links TRBV6-5 to TRBJ1-2, with TRBD1 matching over 8 bases. Germline CDR1 and CDR2: MNHEY and SVGAGI. The length of the CDR3 is 16 residues. V lost 2 bases, J lost 0 bases, and 5 bases stayed unmatched.

V gene TRBV9 combines with J gene TRBJ1-3; D possibly corresponds to TRBD1 (5 bases). Looked up from germline, CDR1 is SGDLS and CDR2 is YYNGEE. V lost 4 bases and J 7 bases, leaving 15 bases between the germline ends. This CDR3 has 14 residues. In DNA form, the CDR3 reads TGTGCCAGCAGCTACGGTGAGGGGACGAACACCATATATTTT. Translating it yields CASSYGEGTNTIYF.

The chain is built from TRBV27 and TRBJ1-4; D ambiguous. Germline V lookup: CDR1 MNHEY, CDR2 SMNVEV (reference sequence). The V and J ends lost 3 bases and 8 bases respectively, with 10 bases between them. The CDR3 runs to 13 residues. The CDR3 sequence is CASSFRHGEKLFF. The CDR3 bases are TGTGCCAGCAGTTTTCGTCACGGGGAAAAACTGTTTTTT.

This clone was recorded only once. V is TRBV28 and J is TRBJ1-1, with D unresolved. From germline, CDR1 is MDHEN and CDR2 SYDVKM. The V end lost 1 base, the J end lost 6 bases, and 6 bases lay between the germline ends. CDR3 size: 12 residues. CDR3 in DNA: TGTGCCAGCAGTTTATATTTCGCTGAAGCTTTCTTT. Amino acids: CASSLYFAEAFF.

A few counts support this clone. The chain couples TRBV6-4 to TRBJ2-7; D not resolved. The CDR3 runs 10 residues. The V gene's germline CDR1 is MRHNA and CDR2 SNTAGT. V was trimmed by 1 base and J by 5 bases, leaving 0 bases between them. The CDR3 reads CASSDYEQYF. CDR3 coding DNA: TGTGCCAGCAGTGACTACGAGCAGTACTTC.

V is TRBV5-1 and J is TRBJ2-1, with 7 positions matching TRBD1. Germline CDR1 SGHRS, CDR2 YFSETQ. The V and J ends lost 3 bases and 3 bases, in that order; junction bases with no gene match: 12. The CDR3 covers 17 residues. The CDR3 nucleotides read TGCGCCAGCAGCTCTATCCAACAGGGGACCCACTACAATGAGCAGTTCTTC. Encoded protein: CASSSIQQGTHYNEQFF.

This clone was counted once. This chain uses TRBV18 with TRBJ1-1; TRBD1 might be the D (5 bases). Trimming took 1 base from V and 5 from J, leaving 14 bases between them. The CDR3 spans 15 residues. Germline V gene sequence: CDR1 KGHSH, CDR2 LQKENI. The CDR3 sequence is CASSPQGSHGTEAFF. CDR3 DNA sequence: TGTGCCAGCTCACCACAGGGGTCTCATGGGACTGAAGCTTTCTTT.

This chain uses TRBV29-1 with TRBJ1-2; 7 bases align to TRBD1. The CDR3 has 13 residues. Germline assignment: CDR1 SQVTM and CDR2 ANQGSEA. J was trimmed by 3 bases and V by 7 bases; bases with no gene match: 8. This chain's CDR3 is CSDRQGSDYGYTF. The CDR3 DNA reads TGCAGCGATAGACAGGGATCGGACTATGGCTACACCTTC.

The V and J genes are TRBV28 and TRBJ1-1; possible D gene TRBD1, 6 bases. The V gene's germline CDR1 is MDHEN and CDR2 SYDVKM. CDR3 length: 14 residues. V lost 4 bases, J lost 1 base, and 10 bases lay in between. The CDR3 spells CASSYRTANTEAFF. CDR3 in DNA: TGTGCCAGCAGTTACCGGACAGCGAACACTGAAGCTTTCTTT.

The chain employs TRBV4-1 and TRBJ1-1, with a possible D match to TRBD1 (5 bases). This CDR3 spans 14 amino acids. Germline lookup yields CDR1 MGHRA and CDR2 YSYEKL. The germline V and J ends were trimmed by 1 base and 6 bases, with 12 bases remaining between them. The CDR3 region has the DNA TGCGCCAGCAGCCAAGCGAGGGGCAGGCCTGAAGCTTTCTTT. Its protein product is CASSQARGRPEAFF.

This clone was observed a handful of times. This sequence joins TRBV19 and TRBJ2-7; no reliable D call. Germline V CDR1 and CDR2: LNHDA, SQIVND (reference sequence). V gave up 3 bases and J gave up 1 base, with 10 bases separating them. This CDR3 comprises 14 residues. The CDR3 is CASSMSVASYEQYF. The CDR3 nucleotides are TGTGCCAGTAGTATGTCGGTAGCTTCCTACGAGCAGTACTTC.